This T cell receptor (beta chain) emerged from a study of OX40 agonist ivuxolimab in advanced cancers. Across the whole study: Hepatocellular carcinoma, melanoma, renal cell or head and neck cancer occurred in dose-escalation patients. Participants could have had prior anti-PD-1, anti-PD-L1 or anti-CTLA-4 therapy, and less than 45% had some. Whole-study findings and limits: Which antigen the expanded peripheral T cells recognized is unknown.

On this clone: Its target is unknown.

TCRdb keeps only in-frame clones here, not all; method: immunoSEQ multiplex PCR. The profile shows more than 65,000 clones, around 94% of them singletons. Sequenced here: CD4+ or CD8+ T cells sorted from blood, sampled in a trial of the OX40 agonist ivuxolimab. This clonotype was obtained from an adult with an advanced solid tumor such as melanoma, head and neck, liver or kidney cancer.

The chain's CDR3 is CASSSSRGTGITYEQYF. CDR3 coding DNA: TGTGCCAGCAGCTCTTCTCGGGGGACAGGCATCACCTACGAGCAGTACTTC. The J gene is TRBJ2-7, the V gene TRBV7-2; 8 bases map to TRBD1. Germline V lookup: CDR1 SGHTA, CDR2 FQGNSA. The CDR3 is 17 amino acids. Unmatched junction bases numbered 13, after V lost 4 bases and J lost 2 bases.